This T cell receptor (beta chain) derives from a study of radiation and T cells in renal cell carcinoma. The sample holds one count of this clone. Time point indicated: blood 4 weeks post-SBRT, at nephrectomy. Treatment of the sample: 15 Gy SBRT to primary tumor, nephrectomy 4 weeks later. Germline V CDR1 and CDR2: MDHEN, SYDVKM. This CDR3 is 12 amino acids long. After removal of 6 bases from V and 7 bases from J, the junction contained 3 bases not matched to a gene. Measured with immunoSEQ multiplex PCR; TCRdb has only the in-frame clones, and not every one. The table lists around 100,000 clones, 84% of them singletons.

The chain combines TRBV28 with TRBJ1-5; TRBD1 matches at 7 bases. The origin of this receptor is a man in his sixties with renal cell carcinoma. Source: blood, taken from a patient whose treatment included radiotherapy and nephrectomy. The CDR3 region is CASSNRGQPQHF. CDR3 in DNA: TGTGCCAGCAGCAACAGGGGACAGCCCCAGCATTTT. Looking up the rest from reference TRBV28 and TRBJ1-5 gives the full variable domain: DVKVTQSSRYLVKRTGEKVFLECVQDMDHENMFWYRQDPGLGLRLIYFSYDVKMKEKGDIPEGYSVSREKKERFSLILESASTNQTSMYLCASSNRGQPQHFGDGTRLSIL.